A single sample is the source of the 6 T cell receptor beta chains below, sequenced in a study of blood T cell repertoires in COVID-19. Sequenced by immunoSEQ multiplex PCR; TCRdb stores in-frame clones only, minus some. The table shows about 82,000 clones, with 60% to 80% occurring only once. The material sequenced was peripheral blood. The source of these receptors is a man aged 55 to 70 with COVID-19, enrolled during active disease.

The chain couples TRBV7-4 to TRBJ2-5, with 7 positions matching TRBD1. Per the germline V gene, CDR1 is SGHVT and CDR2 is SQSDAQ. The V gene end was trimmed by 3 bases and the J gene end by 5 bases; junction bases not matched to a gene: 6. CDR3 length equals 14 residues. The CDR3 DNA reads TGTGCCAGCAGCTTTCACAGGGGCTGCGAGACCCAGTACTTC. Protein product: CASSFHRGCETQYF.

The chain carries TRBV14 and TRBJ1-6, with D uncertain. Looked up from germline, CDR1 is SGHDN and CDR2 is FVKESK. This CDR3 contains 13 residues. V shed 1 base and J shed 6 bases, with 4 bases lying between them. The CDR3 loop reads CASSQAINSPLHF. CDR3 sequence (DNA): TGTGCCAGCAGCCAAGCCATTAATTCACCCCTCCACTTT.

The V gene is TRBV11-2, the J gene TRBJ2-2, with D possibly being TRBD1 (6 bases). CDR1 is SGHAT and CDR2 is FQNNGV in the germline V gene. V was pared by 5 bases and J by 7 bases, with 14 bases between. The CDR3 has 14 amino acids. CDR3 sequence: CASSSNRVSGELFF. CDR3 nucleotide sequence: TGTGCCAGCAGCAGCAACAGGGTCAGCGGGGAGCTGTTTTTT.

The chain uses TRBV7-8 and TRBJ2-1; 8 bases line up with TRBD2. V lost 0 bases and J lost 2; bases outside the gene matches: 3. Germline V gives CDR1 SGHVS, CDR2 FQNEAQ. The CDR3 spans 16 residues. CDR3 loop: CASSLAVGGAYNEQFF. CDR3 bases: TGTGCCAGCAGCTTAGCTGTCGGGGGGGCCTACAATGAGCAGTTCTTC.

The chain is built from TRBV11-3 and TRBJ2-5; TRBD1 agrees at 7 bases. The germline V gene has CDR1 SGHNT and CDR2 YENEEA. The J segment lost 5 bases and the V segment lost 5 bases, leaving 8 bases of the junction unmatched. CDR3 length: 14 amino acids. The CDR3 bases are TGTGCCAGCAGCCAGAACAGGGGATGGGAGACCCAGTACTTC. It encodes CASSQNRGWETQYF.

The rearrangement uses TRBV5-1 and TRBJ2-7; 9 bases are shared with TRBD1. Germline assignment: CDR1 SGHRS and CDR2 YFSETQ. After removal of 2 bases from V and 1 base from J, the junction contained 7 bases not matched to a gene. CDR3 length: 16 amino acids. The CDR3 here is CASSFAAGTGSYEQYF. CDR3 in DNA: TGCGCCAGCAGCTTTGCCGCCGGGACAGGGTCCTACGAGCAGTACTTC.